These 5 T cell receptor beta chains were sequenced from one sample in a study of neurological immune-mediated disorders. TCRdb called the 5' RACE reads again in MiXCR, with one record for every CDR3 protein. The table includes approximately 23,000 distinct CDR3 sequences, over 9.5% detected once. The material sequenced was PBMCs. The origin of the receptors is a woman aged 55-69 years with HTLV-1-associated myelopathy (HAM/TSP).

This clonotype was found many times. The chain couples TRBV20-1 to TRBJ1-2; perhaps TRBD1 as D (6 bases). The CDR3 extends over 16 amino acids. V lost 3 bases, J lost 3 bases, and 20 bases lay in between. The germline CDR1 and CDR2 sequences are DFQATT and SNEGSKA (reference sequence). The CDR3 loop reads CSASVSRTVGHYGYTF. The CDR3 bases are TGCAGTGCTAGTGTTTCTCGGACAGTAGGCCACTATGGCTACACCTTC.

This clonotype showed up many times. V usage is TRBV29-1 and J usage is TRBJ1-2; D is unresolved. Germline CDR1 SQVTM, CDR2 ANQGSEA. V was cut by 3 bases and J by 1 base, with 6 bases left in between. The CDR3 spans 12 residues. Here the CDR3 DNA reads TGCAGCGTTGATCAGTTTAACTATGGCTACACCTTC. It yields the protein CSVDQFNYGYTF.

This clonotype was recorded at least ten times. The V gene is TRBV27, the J gene TRBJ1-6, with D possibly TRBD1 on 5 matching bases. Germline CDR1 is MNHEY and CDR2 is SMNVEV (reference sequence). Deletions cut 4 bases from V and 9 bases from J, with 10 bases between. The CDR3 consists of 13 residues. CDR3 sequence (DNA): TGTGCCAGCAGTTATCTGGGGGTTTCACCCCTCCACTTT. It yields the protein CASSYLGVSPLHF.

This clonotype qualifies as medium-sized. This chain joins TRBV7-2 and TRBJ2-3; 7 bases are a match to TRBD2. The ends lost 6 bases at V and 4 bases at J; junction bases unmatched: 7. Germline V gene lookup returns CDR1 SGHTA and CDR2 FQGNSA. The CDR3 spans 14 residues. The CDR3 region has the DNA TGTGCCAGCAGATTAAGCGGGACCTCAGATACGCAGTATTTT. This translates into CASRLSGTSDTQYF.

V gene TRBV6-1 combines with J gene TRBJ2-2; 8 bases fit TRBD1. The CDR3 consists of 15 residues. The germline V gene encodes CDR1 MNHNS and CDR2 SASEGT. With V trimmed by 5 bases and J by 7 bases, 9 bases remained unmatched. CDR3 in DNA: TGTGCCAGCAGTTTCCGGGACAGGAATATCGGGGAGCTGTTTTTT. Translating it yields CASSFRDRNIGELFF.